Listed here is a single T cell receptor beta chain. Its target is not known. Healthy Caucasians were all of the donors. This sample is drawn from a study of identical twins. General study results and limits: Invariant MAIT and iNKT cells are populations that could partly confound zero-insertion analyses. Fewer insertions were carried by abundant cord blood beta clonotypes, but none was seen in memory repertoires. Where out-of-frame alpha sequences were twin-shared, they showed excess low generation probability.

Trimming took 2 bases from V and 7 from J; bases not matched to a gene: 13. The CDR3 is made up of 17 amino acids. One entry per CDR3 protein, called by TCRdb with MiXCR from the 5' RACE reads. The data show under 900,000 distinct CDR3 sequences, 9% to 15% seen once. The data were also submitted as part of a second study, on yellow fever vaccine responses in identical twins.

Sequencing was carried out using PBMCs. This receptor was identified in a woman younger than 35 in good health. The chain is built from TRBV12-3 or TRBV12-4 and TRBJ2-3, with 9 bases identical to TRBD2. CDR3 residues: CASSLMGRGSGRNTQYF. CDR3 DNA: TGTGCCAGCAGTTTAATGGGCCGCGGTAGCGGGAGAAATACGCAGTATTTT.